The 2 T cell receptor beta chains below all came from one sample that was sequenced in a study of HIV-infected patients and healthy controls. Follow-up blood was drawn about 14 weeks, roughly three months, after antiretroviral therapy began. All unsorted peripheral T cells were captured because whole blood was used without fractionation. cDNA was made from approximately 0.55 ug RNA using alpha and beta constant primers. Each of the alpha and beta chains got its own library through chain-specific third strand synthesis with indices. TCRdb re-called the 5' RACE reads through MiXCR, storing one row per CDR3 protein. The data contain approximately 8,700 distinct CDR3 sequences, 8% to 9.5% of them singletons. The sequencing used blood, collected during antiretroviral therapy. The receptors here all came from an adult with HIV infection.

Many counts were recorded for this clonotype. The chain recombines TRBV7-3 with TRBJ1-5; no clear D. Trimming cost V 5 bases and J 6 bases, with 11 bases left between them. Germline V gives CDR1 SGHTA, CDR2 FQGTGA. The CDR3 covers 13 residues. This chain's CDR3 is CASSQKWGQPQHF. In nucleotides, the CDR3 is TGTGCCAGCAGCCAGAAATGGGGTCAGCCCCAGCATTTT.

This clonotype has at least ten counts. The chain employs TRBV3-1 and TRBJ1-5; the D gene is possibly TRBD1 (6 bases). Germline CDR1 and CDR2: LGHDT and YNNKEL (reference sequence). This CDR3 has 14 residues. Trimming removed 5 bases at V and 4 bases at J, with 12 bases between. The CDR3 nucleotides are TGTGCCAGCAGCGAGGGACAAATGAATCAGCCCCAGCATTTT. This translates into CASSEGQMNQPQHF. The whole variable domain, filled in from reference TRBV3-1 and TRBJ1-5, reads DTAVSQTPKYLVTQMGNDKSIKCEQNLGHDTMYWYKQDSKKFLKIMFSYNNKELIINETVPNRFSPKSPDKAHLNLHINSLELGDSAVYFCASSEGQMNQPQHFGDGTRLSIL.